The clone carrying this T cell receptor beta chain was seen more than once but under ten times. Its target is not known. These data come from a study of T cells in tumors after PD-1 blockade. Across the study: A subset received ongoing vismodegib 150 mg daily alongside anti-PD-1 therapy. On average, tumor samples gave around 27,000 TCR templates and several thousand unique clonotypes. Notes on the study in general: Squamous carcinoma: 50% of expanded exhausted clones novel, versus almost 30% of other expanded CD8+ clones.

Site-matched primary tumor biopsies were taken before and after PD-1 blockade. The germline V gene has CDR1 SGHTA and CDR2 FQGNSA. Trimming at V came to 0 bases and at J to 2 bases, leaving 2 bases not matched to a gene. The CDR3 sequence is 16 residues long. This table comes from immunoSEQ multiplex PCR, and its TCRdb copy is limited to in-frame clones, with some not included. The profile covers 11,000 to 15,000 clones, with 65% to 70% appearing a single time and roughly 30% taken by the ten largest. The chain is built from TRBV7-2 and TRBJ2-3, with TRBD2 identical over 10 bases. Sequences were derived from tumor tissue, sampled after anti-PD-1 treatment. This TCR derives from a human donor with cutaneous squamous cell carcinoma. CDR3 in DNA: TGTGCCAGCAGCTTAGCACTAGCGGGGCTCACAGATACGCAGTATTTT. Encoded protein: CASSLALAGLTDTQYF.